Listed below are T cell receptor beta chains from one sample, sequenced in a study of neurological immune-mediated disorders. Each CDR3 protein is one row after TCRdb ran MiXCR on the 5' RACE reads. In the table there are roughly 80,000 distinct CDR3 sequences, 15% to 20% of which are singletons. The sample comprised PBMCs. These receptors were taken from a woman in her thirties or forties in good health. Both conserved end residues are part of each CDR3. A D gene is named only where the DNA matches it firmly. Clone size appears in some rows only: once, few, many, or a class for an expanded clone.

J	V	size	D	CDR3	DNA
TRBJ2-1	TRBV10-3	many	TRBD2	CAISTTSGGGDEQFF	TGTGCCATCAGTACGACTAGCGGGGGGGGCGATGAGCAGTTCTTC
TRBJ2-3	TRBV5-1	many	NA	CASSPGGTGSSDTQYF	TGCGCCAGCAGCCCGGGAGGGACAGGGAGCTCAGATACGCAGTATTTT
TRBJ2-1	TRBV3-1	once	NA	CATGRGYNEQFF	TGTGCAACGGGGCGGGGATACAATGAGCAGTTCTTC
TRBJ2-3	TRBV7-2	many	TRBD2	CASSLLAGGITDTQYF	TGTGCCAGCAGCTTACTAGCGGGGGGAATCACAGATACGCAGTATTTT
TRBJ2-7	TRBV9	many	TRBD2	CASSEGSSGAEQYF	TGTGCCAGCAGCGAGGGGAGTAGCGGGGCCGAGCAGTACTTC
TRBJ1-4	TRBV27	many	TRBD1	CASSLGQGVNEKLFF	TGTGCCAGCAGTTTAGGACAGGGGGTAAATGAAAAACTGTTTTTT
TRBJ1-2	TRBV4-1	many	TRBD1	CASSQEVRTGEYGYTF	TGCGCCAGCAGCCAAGAGGTTAGGACAGGGGAGTATGGCTACACCTTC
TRBJ2-1	TRBV5-1	NA	TRBD2	CASSSGLAGGSYNEQFF	TGCGCCAGCAGCTCGGGACTAGCGGGAGGCTCCTACAATGAGCAGTTCTTC
TRBJ1-4	TRBV7-8	many	NA	CASSRDMGTNEKLFF	TGTGCCAGCAGCCGGGACATGGGAACTAATGAAAAACTGTTTTTT
TRBJ2-3	TRBV10-3	many	TRBD2	CAISEESGGAGGTDTQYF	TGTGCCATCAGTGAGGAAAGCGGGGGGGCCGGTGGCACAGATACGCAGTATTTT
TRBJ2-2	TRBV15	many	TRBD1	CATADRDYTGELFF	TGTGCCACGGCGGACAGGGACTACACCGGGGAGCTGTTTTTT
TRBJ1-4	TRBV20-1	many	TRBD1	CSAYRGGGEKLFF	TGCAGTGCTTACAGGGGGGGTGGTGAAAAACTGTTTTTT
TRBJ2-2	TRBV7-2	NA	NA	CASSALIALGELFF	TGTGCCAGCAGCGCCTTAATTGCACTTGGGGAGCTGTTTTTT
TRBJ2-7	TRBV5-1	many	TRBD2	CASSLLAGGSYEQYF	TGCGCCAGCAGCCTCCTAGCGGGGGGGAGCTACGAGCAGTACTTC
TRBJ1-2	TRBV6-2/TRBV6-3	many	NA	CASSYGTRYGYTF	TGTGCCAGCAGTTACGGGACGAGATATGGCTACACCTTC
TRBJ1-3	TRBV7-6	few	NA	CASSQPLPGNTIYF	TGTGCCAGCAGCCAACCACTACCTGGAAACACCATATATTTT
TRBJ1-6	TRBV9	many	NA	CASSVGGSPLHF	TGTGCCAGCAGCGTAGGGGGATCACCCCTCCACTTT
TRBJ1-6	TRBV7-2	NA	NA	CASSLAGDNSHLHF	TGTGCCAGCAGCTTGGCCGGGGATAATTCACACCTCCACTTT
TRBJ2-5	TRBV7-2	many	NA	CASGTAETQYF	TGTGCCAGCGGCACAGCAGAGACCCAGTACTTC
TRBJ2-2	TRBV3-1	few	NA	CASSHISTMNTGELFF	TGTGCCAGCAGCCACATATCCACGATGAACACCGGGGAGCTGTTTTTT
TRBJ1-5	TRBV20-1	many	NA	CSASPDSNQPQHF	TGCAGTGCTAGTCCTGATAGCAATCAGCCCCAGCATTTT
TRBJ1-2	TRBV5-1	NA	NA	CASSGGSRAYGYTF	TGCGCCAGCAGCGGGGGTTCGAGGGCCTATGGCTACACCTTC
TRBJ2-1	TRBV20-1	many	TRBD2	CSARVAGGVSYNEQFF	TGCAGTGCTAGAGTAGCGGGGGGGGTCTCCTACAATGAGCAGTTCTTC
TRBJ1-5	TRBV15	many	TRBD1	CATSWVGGQGLVYQPQHF	TGTGCCACCAGCTGGGTGGGTGGACAGGGCTTGGTGTATCAGCCCCAGCATTTT
TRBJ1-1	TRBV20-1	NA	TRBD1	CSAVVGQGNTEAFF	TGCAGTGCGGTTGTGGGACAGGGGAACACTGAAGCTTTCTTT
TRBJ2-2	TRBV28	many	NA	CASRDSYNTGELFF	TGTGCCAGCAGGGACTCCTATAACACCGGGGAGCTGTTTTTT
TRBJ2-5	TRBV7-2	NA	NA	CASSLGGDVKTQYF	TGTGCCAGCAGCTTAGGGGGGGACGTAAAGACCCAGTACTTC
TRBJ2-1	TRBV6-2/TRBV6-3	many	NA	CASSYGNLNEQFF	TGTGCCAGCAGTTACGGGAACCTTAATGAGCAGTTCTTC
TRBJ2-3	TRBV29-1	many	NA	CSVVPQDTQYF	TGCAGCGTTGTTCCCCAAGATACGCAGTATTTT
TRBJ2-7	TRBV20-1	many	TRBD2	CSADRSSGGGSYEQYF	TGCAGTGCCGACCGGTCTAGCGGGGGAGGCTCCTACGAGCAGTACTTC
TRBJ2-3	TRBV7-2	many	NA	CASSLGVRRDTQYF	TGTGCCAGCAGCTTAGGGGTGCGTAGAGATACGCAGTATTTT
TRBJ2-1	TRBV5-6	NA	NA	CASSLFSGMVPFF	TGTGCCAGCAGCTTATTTTCAGGAATGGTGCCGTTCTTC
TRBJ2-1	TRBV12-3/TRBV12-4	NA	TRBD1	CASGHGTGGLQFF	TGTGCCAGCGGCCACGGGACAGGGGGCTTGCAGTTCTTC
TRBJ2-3	TRBV5-5	many	NA	CASSLSATDTQYF	TGTGCCAGCAGCTTGTCGGCCACAGATACGCAGTATTTT
TRBJ1-1	TRBV20-1	many	NA	CSAPRREAEAFF	TGCAGTGCTCCTCGGCGGGAGGCTGAAGCTTTCTTT
TRBJ1-2	TRBV15	many	TRBD1	CATSRDRQQGTWYGYTF	TGTGCCACCAGCAGAGATCGCCAACAGGGGACCTGGTATGGCTACACCTTC
TRBJ2-1	TRBV7-3	many	TRBD1	CASSLGQTEQFF	TGTGCCAGCAGCTTGGGACAGACAGAGCAGTTCTTC
TRBJ1-6	TRBV3-1	many	TRBD1	CASSQDPQDRRMRYSPLHF	TGTGCCAGCAGCCAAGATCCTCAGGACAGGCGGATGCGGTATTCACCCCTCCACTTT
TRBJ1-5	TRBV12-3/TRBV12-4	many	NA	CASSLVDTYQPQHF	TGTGCCAGCAGTTTAGTGGACACTTATCAGCCCCAGCATTTT
TRBJ2-7	TRBV3-1	many	TRBD2	CASRGTSGNYEQYF	TGTGCCAGCAGAGGGACTAGCGGGAACTACGAGCAGTACTTC
TRBJ2-3	TRBV9	many	NA	CASTTQGRSTDTQYF	TGTGCCAGCACCACACAGGGAAGGAGCACAGATACGCAGTATTTT